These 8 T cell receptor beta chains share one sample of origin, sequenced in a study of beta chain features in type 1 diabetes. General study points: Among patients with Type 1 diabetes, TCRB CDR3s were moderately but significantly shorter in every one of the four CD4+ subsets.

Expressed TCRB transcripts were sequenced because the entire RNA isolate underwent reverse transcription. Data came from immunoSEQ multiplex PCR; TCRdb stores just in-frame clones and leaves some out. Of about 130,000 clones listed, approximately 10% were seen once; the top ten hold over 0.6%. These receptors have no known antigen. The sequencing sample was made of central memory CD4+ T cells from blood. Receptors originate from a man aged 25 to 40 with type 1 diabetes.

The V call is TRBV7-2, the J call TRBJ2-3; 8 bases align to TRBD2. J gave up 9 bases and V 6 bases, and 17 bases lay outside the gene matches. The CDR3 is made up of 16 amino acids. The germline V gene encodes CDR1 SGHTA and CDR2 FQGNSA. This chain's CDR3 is CASSTTFGAGGPTQYF. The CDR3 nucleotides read TGTGCCAGCAGTACCACCTTCGGGGCGGGGGGCCCGACGCAGTATTTT.

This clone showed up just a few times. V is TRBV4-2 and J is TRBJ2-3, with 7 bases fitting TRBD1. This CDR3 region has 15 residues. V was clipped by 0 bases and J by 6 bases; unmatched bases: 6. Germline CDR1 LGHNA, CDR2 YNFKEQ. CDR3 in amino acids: CASSQDRQGVDTQYF. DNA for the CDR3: TGTGCCAGCAGCCAAGATCGCCAGGGGGTTGATACGCAGTATTTT.

In DNA form, the CDR3 reads TGTGCCAGCAGCTTGGGAGCCGATACGCAGTATTTT. Translated, it gives CASSLGADTQYF. This chain joins TRBV7-3 and TRBJ2-3; possibly TRBD2 for D (5 bases). Germline V CDR1 and CDR2: SGHTA, FQGTGA. V was cut by 3 bases and J by 6 bases, with 7 bases left in between. CDR3 length: 12 amino acids.

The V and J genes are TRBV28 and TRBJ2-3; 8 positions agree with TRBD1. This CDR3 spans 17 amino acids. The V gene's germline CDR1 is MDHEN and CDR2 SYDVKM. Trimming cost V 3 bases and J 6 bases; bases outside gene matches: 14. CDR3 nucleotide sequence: TGTGCCAGCAGTTTTGGTGTTGGGGCAGGGGGCTGGGATACGCAGTATTTT. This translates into CASSFGVGAGGWDTQYF.

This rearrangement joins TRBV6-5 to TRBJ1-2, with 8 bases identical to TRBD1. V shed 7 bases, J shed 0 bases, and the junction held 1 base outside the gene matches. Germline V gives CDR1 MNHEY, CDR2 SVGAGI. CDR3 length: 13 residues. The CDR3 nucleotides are TGTGCCAGCACACAGGGGGCTAACTATGGCTACACCTTC. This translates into CASTQGANYGYTF.

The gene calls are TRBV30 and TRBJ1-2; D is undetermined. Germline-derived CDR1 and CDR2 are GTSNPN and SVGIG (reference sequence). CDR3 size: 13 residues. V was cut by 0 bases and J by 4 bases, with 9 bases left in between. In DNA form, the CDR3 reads TGTGCCTGGAGTGTAAACACGTTCTATGGCTACACCTTC. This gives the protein CAWSVNTFYGYTF.

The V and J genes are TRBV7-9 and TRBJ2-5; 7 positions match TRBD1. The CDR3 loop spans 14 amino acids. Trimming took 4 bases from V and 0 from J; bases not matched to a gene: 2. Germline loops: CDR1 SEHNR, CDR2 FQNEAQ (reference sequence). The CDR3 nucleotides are TGTGCCAGCAGCTACGGGACAGACCAAGAGACCCAGTACTTC. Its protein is CASSYGTDQETQYF.

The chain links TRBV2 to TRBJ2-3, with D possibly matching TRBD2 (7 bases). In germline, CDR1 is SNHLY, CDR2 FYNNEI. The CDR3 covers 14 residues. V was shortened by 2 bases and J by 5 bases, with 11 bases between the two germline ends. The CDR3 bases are TGTGCCAGCAGTGAACGGGGGGCCAAAGATACGCAGTATTTT. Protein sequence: CASSERGAKDTQYF.